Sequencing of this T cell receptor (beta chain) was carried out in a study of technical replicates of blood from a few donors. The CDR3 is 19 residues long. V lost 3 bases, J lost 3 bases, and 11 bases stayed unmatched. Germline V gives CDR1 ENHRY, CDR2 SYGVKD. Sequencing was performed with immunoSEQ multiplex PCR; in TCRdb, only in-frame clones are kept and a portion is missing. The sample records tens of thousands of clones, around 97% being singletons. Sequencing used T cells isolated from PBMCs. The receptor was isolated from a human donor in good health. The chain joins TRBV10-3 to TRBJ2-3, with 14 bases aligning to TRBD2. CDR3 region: CAISDHSPTSGGATDTQYF. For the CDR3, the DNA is TGTGCCATCAGTGATCATTCCCCGACTAGCGGGGGGGCAACAGATACGCAGTATTTT.